This TCR beta chain is from a study of T cells after posttransplantation cyclophosphamide. Losses at the gene ends were 4 bases for V and 6 bases for J; bases not matched to a gene: 3. The CDR3 length is 13 residues. The germline V gene encodes CDR1 KGHSH and CDR2 LQKENI. Study-level points and caveats: Recipient CMV seropositivity and CMV reactivation strongly tracked TRB clonality. Donor-recipient repertoire similarity was low at 1-2 months, rising over year one.

Cells defined as naive were viable CD3+CD4+ or CD3+CD8+ and CCR7+CD45RA+CD45RO-CD95-CD27+CD28+. Clones were sequenced by immunoSEQ multiplex PCR, and TCRdb holds only the in-frame ones, with some missing. The data show about 20,000 clones, with 95% to 98% seen just once and roughly 0.17% held by the top ten. Details on this clone: Its antigen remains unidentified.

V usage is TRBV18 and J usage is TRBJ1-2; 9 bases align to TRBD1. Sequencing input: naive CD4+ T cells sorted from PBMCs. This sequence originates from a man between 40 and 49 years old in good health, CMV-negative, and a related stem cell transplant donor. This CDR3 is CASSLRDRDGYTF. In nucleotides, the CDR3 is TGTGCCAGCTCACTTCGGGACAGGGATGGCTACACCTTC.